These T cell receptor beta chains were read from a single sample in a study of T cells in Graves' hyperthyroidism and ophthalmopathy. TCRdb reprocessed the multiplex PCR reads with MiXCR, giving one entry per CDR3 protein. Of about 600,000 distinct CDR3 sequences listed, around 14% are singletons. The specimen sequenced was blood. Source of these receptors: a woman aged 18-29 years with Graves' ophthalmopathy. Each CDR3 is given with its conserved first and last residue. The D gene is left open where the match is weak. Size tells how often a clone was seen (once, few, many) or the class of an expanded clone, and some rows leave it out.

>TRBJ2-3|.|TRBV19|.
TGTGCCAGTAGTCCTGACACGGGGGATACGCAGTATTTT
CASSPDTGDTQYF
>TRBJ1-6|TRBD1|TRBV7-2|.
TGTGCCAGCAGCTTTATTTTACCGGGACAGAATTCACCCCTCCACTTT
CASSFILPGQNSPLHF
>TRBJ2-1|.|TRBV7-9|many
TGTGCCAGCAGGGGACTGGGGCCTTACAATGAGCAGTTCTTC
CASRGLGPYNEQFF
>TRBJ2-1|TRBD2|TRBV30|few
TGTGCCTGGAGTCACGGACTAGCGCACAATGAGCAGTTCTTC
CAWSHGLAHNEQFF
>TRBJ2-7|.|TRBV12-5|.
TGTGCTAGTGGACAGGGATTTTCCTACGAGCAGTACTTC
CASGQGFSYEQYF
>TRBJ1-1|.|TRBV28|few
TGTGCCAGCAGTTCCCGGATAGAGAACACTGAAGCTTTCTTT
CASSSRIENTEAFF
>TRBJ2-5|TRBD2|TRBV7-8|.
TGTGCCAGCAGCTTAGCTCTAGCGGGAGAAGAGACCCAGTACTTC
CASSLALAGEETQYF
>TRBJ2-1|.|TRBV10-3|few
TGTGCCATCAGTACGGGCCCTACTGGTGAAAATGAGCAGTTCTTC
CAISTGPTGENEQFF
>TRBJ1-1|TRBD1|TRBV5-6|.
TGTGCCAGCATTTTTGGAGGGGGCGCGGGTTTAAACACTGAAGCTTTCTTT
CASIFGGGAGLNTEAFF
>TRBJ1-1|TRBD1|TRBV4-3|few
TGCGCCAGCAGCCAAGATACAGGGGGGGGAACTGAAGCTTTCTTT
CASSQDTGGGTEAFF
>TRBJ1-1|.|TRBV6-1|many
TGTGCCACCGAGGGGGCTGAAGCTTTCTTT
CATEGAEAFF
>TRBJ2-5|.|TRBV11-3|.
TGTGCCAGCAGTCCTTGGGAGCAGTTCCAAGAGACCCAGTACTTC
CASSPWEQFQETQYF
>TRBJ1-2|TRBD1|TRBV12-3/TRBV12-4|.
TGTGCCAGCATCCGCGACAGGGGCGACGCCTACACCTTC
CASIRDRGDAYTF
>TRBJ2-2|.|TRBV28|many
TGTGCCAGCAGTCCCAACAACGGGGAGCTGTTTTTT
CASSPNNGELFF
>TRBJ2-4|TRBD1|TRBV6-1|.
TGTGCCAGCAGTGAAGGGACAGGGGCCGCCAAAAACATTCAGTACTTC
CASSEGTGAAKNIQYF
>TRBJ1-1|.|TRBV30|.
TGTGCCTGGAGAACGTGGGCAGGGGAGACGAACACTGAAGCTTTCTTT
CAWRTWAGETNTEAFF
>TRBJ1-3|.|TRBV4-1|few
TGCGCCAGCAGCCAAGGAGGGGCCAGAAGGTCTGGAAACACCATATATTTT
CASSQGGARRSGNTIYF
>TRBJ2-5|TRBD1|TRBV7-9|.
TGTGCCAGCAGCAAGGACAGGGCCCAAGAGACCCAGTACTTC
CASSKDRAQETQYF
>TRBJ2-1|TRBD2|TRBV5-8|many
TGTGCCAGCAGCTCAAGGACTAGCGGGAGCACCTACAATGAGCAGTTCTTC
CASSSRTSGSTYNEQFF
>TRBJ2-1|.|TRBV11-1|many
TGTGCCAGCAGCCCTTGGGGCAGGGGGGGCCCTAAGGGTGAGCAGTTCTTC
CASSPWGRGGPKGEQFF
>TRBJ2-6|.|TRBV7-9|few
TGTGTCGGCGGCATTTCTGGGGCCAACGTCCTGACTTTC
CVGGISGANVLTF
>TRBJ1-2|.|TRBV7-9|few
TGTGCCAGCAGCCTACTCTTTGACAGGACAGCTAACTATGGCTACACCTTC
CASSLLFDRTANYGYTF
>TRBJ2-3|TRBD2|TRBV7-3|many
TGTGCCAGCAGCTTACGGCGGGGAGGGAGCACAGATACGCAGTATTTT
CASSLRRGGSTDTQYF
>TRBJ1-1|.|TRBV30|many
TGTGCCTGGAGTGTACTGGAGGGGAACACTGAAGCTTTCTTT
CAWSVLEGNTEAFF
>TRBJ2-1|.|TRBV29-1|many
TGCAGCGCACCGGTCTCCTACAATGAGCAGTTCTTC
CSAPVSYNEQFF
>TRBJ2-7|.|TRBV29-1|many
TGCAGCGTTGAATGTACGACAGACCCCTACGAGCAGTACTTC
CSVECTTDPYEQYF
>TRBJ2-5|TRBD2|TRBV9|.
TGTGCCAGCAGCCCCCTTTGGACTAGCGGGAGGGCGGGGGAGACCCAGTACTTC
CASSPLWTSGRAGETQYF
>TRBJ2-7|.|TRBV12-3/TRBV12-4|many
TGTGCCAGCAGTTTAAATCCAGGACGGCTCTCCTACGAGCAGTACTTC
CASSLNPGRLSYEQYF
>TRBJ2-7|.|TRBV30|.
TGTGCCTGTAGTGTTAGTGACAGTTCCTACGAGCAGTACTTC
CACSVSDSSYEQYF
>TRBJ2-7|.|TRBV7-8|many
TGTGCCAGCAGCTCAAGTACTCCCTACGAGCAGTACTTC
CASSSSTPYEQYF
>TRBJ1-2|TRBD1|TRBV2|many
TGTGCCAGCCAACAGGGGGCTAACTATGGCTACACCTTC
CASQQGANYGYTF
>TRBJ2-1|.|TRBV3-1|.
TGTGCCAGCAGCCATGGACCGTTTTCCATCCACAATGAGCAGTTCTTC
CASSHGPFSIHNEQFF
>TRBJ2-1|TRBD2|TRBV28|many
TGTGCCAGCAAACGCATGACTCCGGGACTAGCGAACTCCTACAATGAGCAGTTCTTC
CASKRMTPGLANSYNEQFF
>TRBJ2-3|TRBD2|TRBV7-9|many
TGTGCCAGCAGCTTAGGACTAGCGGTCACAGATACGCAGTATTTT
CASSLGLAVTDTQYF
>TRBJ1-2|.|TRBV19|.
TGTGCCAGTAGTATTTCGACTATGGACACCTACTATGGCTACACCTTC
CASSISTMDTYYGYTF
>TRBJ2-7|TRBD2|TRBV4-1|.
TGCGCCAGCAGCCAAGATCCGCCCGGATCTAGCGGGACTGAGCAGTACTTC
CASSQDPPGSSGTEQYF
>TRBJ2-3|.|TRBV7-3|.
TGTGCCAGCAGCTTAATTCGGTCTAGCACAGATACGCAGTATTTT
CASSLIRSSTDTQYF
>TRBJ1-2|.|TRBV28|many
TGTGCCAGCAGCTTACGCTACAGTTTGGGGGTCTATGGCTACACCTTC
CASSLRYSLGVYGYTF
>TRBJ1-5|.|TRBV9|.
TGTGCCAGCAGCGTAGGTTGGTCCATCGATCAGCCCCAGCATTTT
CASSVGWSIDQPQHF
>TRBJ2-5|.|TRBV20-1|many
TGCAGTGCTAGAGTAGGAGGGGGAAGGGAGACCCAGTACTTC
CSARVGGGRETQYF
>TRBJ1-1|TRBD1|TRBV20-1|many
TGCAGTGCTATTGGAATGGGACAGGGGGCTGGGAACACTGAAGCTTTCTTT
CSAIGMGQGAGNTEAFF
>TRBJ2-2|TRBD1|TRBV2|many
TGTGCCAAGGACAGGGGAAACACCGGGGAGCTGTTTTTT
CAKDRGNTGELFF
>TRBJ1-2|.|TRBV5-1|.
TGCGCCAGCAGCTTGGAATTCCAAAGGATGTATCCTAACTATGGCTACACCTTC
CASSLEFQRMYPNYGYTF
>TRBJ1-2|.|TRBV7-2|.
TGTGCCAGCAGCCCCTTTTTGGCAGGGACCACTAACTATGGCTACACCTTC
CASSPFLAGTTNYGYTF
>TRBJ2-5|.|TRBV3-1|many
TGTGCCAGCAGCCAGGGCTGGGGAGAGACCCAGTACTTC
CASSQGWGETQYF
>TRBJ2-7|.|TRBV7-9|many
TGTGCCAGCAGCCCCCGGACGGGCTTTAGGGAGCAGTACTTC
CASSPRTGFREQYF
>TRBJ2-5|.|TRBV19|.
TGTGCCAGTAGTAGACAGGCCCCGGAGACCCAGTACTTC
CASSRQAPETQYF
>TRBJ1-6|TRBD1|TRBV4-3|few
TGCGCCAGCAGCCAAGAACACAGGGGTGATTCACCCCTCCACTTT
CASSQEHRGDSPLHF